This T cell receptor beta chain was captured by sequencing in a study of T cell repertoires in cytomegalovirus infection. Study-wide context: Public TCR beta signatures indicated both CMV infection and matching HLA type.

This clonotype was seen at least ten times. As yet, its antigen is unknown. Overall study results and limits: HLA-C-restricted CMV-specific TCR beta clonotypes prevailed in the ex vivo response. Based on cumulative public TCR beta family frequency, carriers of CMV plus the relevant HLA were identified.

V shed 6 bases and J 3 bases; nucleotides not matched to a gene: 11. Germline lookup yields CDR1 MNHEY and CDR2 SVGAGI. The CDR3 totals 15 residues. TCRdb processed the reads anew with MiXCR; each CDR3 protein has one entry. The data contain approximately 250,000 distinct CDR3 sequences, roughly an eighth of them seen just once; the ten biggest clones take up approximately 1.6%. The V call is TRBV6-5, the J call TRBJ2-7, with 7 positions matching TRBD2. The sequence derives from a human donor in good health (CMV status not recorded). Some clones in this sample may be carry-over from other donors' samples. The sequencing input was PBMCs. CDR3 coding DNA: TGTGCCAGCAGCCCAAGGGGCGGGAGCGTCTACGAGCAGTACTTC. Translating gives CASSPRGGSVYEQYF.